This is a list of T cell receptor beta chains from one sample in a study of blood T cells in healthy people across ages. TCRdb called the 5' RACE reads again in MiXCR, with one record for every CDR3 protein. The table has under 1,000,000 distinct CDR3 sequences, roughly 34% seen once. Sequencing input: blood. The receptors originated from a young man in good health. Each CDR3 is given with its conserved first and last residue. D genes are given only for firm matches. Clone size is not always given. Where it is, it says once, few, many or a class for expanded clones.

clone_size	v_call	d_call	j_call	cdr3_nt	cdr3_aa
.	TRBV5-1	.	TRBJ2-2	TGCGCCAGCAGCCCGAAGGTCGGGGAGCTGTTTTTT	CASSPKVGELFF
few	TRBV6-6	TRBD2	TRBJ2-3	TGTGCCAGCAGTTACGTCGTCGGGGGGACGAGCACAGATACGCAGTATTTT	CASSYVVGGTSTDTQYF
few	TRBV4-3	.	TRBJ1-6	TGCGCCAGCAGCCCGGGGTACGATGTACCTTCCGATAATTCACCCCTCCACTTT	CASSPGYDVPSDNSPLHF
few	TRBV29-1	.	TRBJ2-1	TGCAGCTCTAAGGACCAGGCCGACGTTGAGCAGTTCTTC	CSSKDQADVEQFF
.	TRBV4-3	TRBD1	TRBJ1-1	TGCGCCGGCAGCTCCGAACCTCAGGGGGCTAACACTGAAGCTTTCTTT	CAGSSEPQGANTEAFF
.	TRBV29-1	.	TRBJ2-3	TGCAGCGTTGAAGGACGGGGAGCCCCAGATACGCGGTATTTT	CSVEGRGAPDTRYF
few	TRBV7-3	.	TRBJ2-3	TGTGCCAGCAGTCAAACTGGTCGGCCGCAGTATTTT	CASSQTGRPQYF
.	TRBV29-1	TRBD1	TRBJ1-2	TGCAGCGTTGGGGAGGGGGCCTATGGCTACACCTTC	CSVGEGAYGYTF
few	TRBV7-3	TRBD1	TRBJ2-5	TGTGCCAGCAGCTTTCTGACAGGGGCCGGCAATGAGCAGTACTTC	CASSFLTGAGNEQYF
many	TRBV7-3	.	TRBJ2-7	TGTGCCAGCAGCTTTTTGGGCTGGCCAGAGACCTACGAGCAGTACTTC	CASSFLGWPETYEQYF
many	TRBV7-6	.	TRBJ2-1	TGTGCCAGCAGCTCATATCGGTCCCCCGGAGGCAATGAGCAGTTCTTC	CASSSYRSPGGNEQFF
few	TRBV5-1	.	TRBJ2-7	TGCGCCAGCAGCTTGACAGCAGCCCGCTCCTACGAGCAGTACTTC	CASSLTAARSYEQYF
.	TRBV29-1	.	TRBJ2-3	TGCAGCTCCGGAAGGGTCGATACAGATACGCAGTATTTT	CSSGRVDTDTQYF
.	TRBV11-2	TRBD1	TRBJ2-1	TGTGCCAGCAGCCAAAGTAGGACAGGTTATTATGAGCAGTTCTTC	CASSQSRTGYYEQFF
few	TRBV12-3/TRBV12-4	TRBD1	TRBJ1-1	TGTGCCAGCAGTTTTGCAGGGGGCGTAAACACTGAAGCTTTCTTT	CASSFAGGVNTEAFF
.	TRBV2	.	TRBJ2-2	TGTGCCAGCAGTCCAAGCGGGACACGTAACACCGGGGAGCTGTTTTTT	CASSPSGTRNTGELFF
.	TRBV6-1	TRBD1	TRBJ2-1	TGTGCCAGCAGGTCTCCGGGACAGGGGGTTTCCTACAATGAGCAGTTCTTC	CASRSPGQGVSYNEQFF
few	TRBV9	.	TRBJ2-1	TGTGCCAGCAGCGTAGCAGGTTCCCGAGGTGAGCAGTTCTTC	CASSVAGSRGEQFF
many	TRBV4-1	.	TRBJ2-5	TGCGCCAGCAGCAAATATGCCGGGGAAGAGACCCAGTACTTC	CASSKYAGEETQYF
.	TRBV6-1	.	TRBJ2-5	TGTGCCAGCAGTGGAAACAGGGTTGCACAAGAGACCCAGTACTTC	CASSGNRVAQETQYF
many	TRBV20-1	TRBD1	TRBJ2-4	TGCAGTGCTAGGATCGATCCTTGGGACAGGGGAGCCAAAAACATTCAGTACTTC	CSARIDPWDRGAKNIQYF
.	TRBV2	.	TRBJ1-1	TGTGCCACTAAGCCGCAGGGCATGAACACTGAGGCTTTCTTT	CATKPQGMNTEAFF
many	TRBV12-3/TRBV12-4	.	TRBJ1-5	TGTGCCAGCAGTTCCCGACCTGAAGGGGCCGGGGGCAATCAGCCCCAGCATTTT	CASSSRPEGAGGNQPQHF
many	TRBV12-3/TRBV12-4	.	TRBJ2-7	TGTGCCAGCAGTTTCAGGGGACCAGACTCCTACGAGCAGTACTTC	CASSFRGPDSYEQYF
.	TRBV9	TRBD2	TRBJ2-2	TGTGCCAGCAGCGCGACTAGCTCCTACACCGGGGAGCTGTTTTTT	CASSATSSYTGELFF
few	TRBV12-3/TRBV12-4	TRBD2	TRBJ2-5	TGTGCCAGCAGTTCAAGACTAGCGGGGCAAGAGACCCAGTACTTC	CASSSRLAGQETQYF
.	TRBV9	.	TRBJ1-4	TGTGCCAGCAGCGTAGACCCGGGGCGAGGGGCTGAAAAACTGTTTTTT	CASSVDPGRGAEKLFF
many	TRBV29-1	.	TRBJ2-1	TGCAGCGTTGAAGAAGGGTATGATGAGCAGTTCTTC	CSVEEGYDEQFF
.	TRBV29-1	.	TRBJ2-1	TGCAGCGTTGAAGAGGCGGGACCGGATGAGCAGTTCTTC	CSVEEAGPDEQFF
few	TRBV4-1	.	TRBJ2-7	TGCGCCAGCAGCCAACCGGGACGGACCTACGAGCAGTACTTC	CASSQPGRTYEQYF
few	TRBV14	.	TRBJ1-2	TGTGCCAGCAGCCAAGATAGGGGGAGCTACTATGGCTACACCTTC	CASSQDRGSYYGYTF
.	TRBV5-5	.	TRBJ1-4	TGTGCCAGCAGCTTGAATTTCCGGGCTGGGGAAAAACTGTTTTTT	CASSLNFRAGEKLFF
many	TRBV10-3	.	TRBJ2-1	TGTGCCATCAGGTCCGAGGGGGTTCATTGGGACAATGAGCAGTTCTTC	CAIRSEGVHWDNEQFF
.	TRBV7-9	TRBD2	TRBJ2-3	TGTGCCAGCAGCCCCACAGCGGGAGGGCCCCCAGATACGCAGTATTTT	CASSPTAGGPPDTQYF
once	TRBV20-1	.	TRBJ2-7	TGCAGCCTAGACAGATCCTACAATGAGCAGTACTTC	CSLDRSYNEQYF
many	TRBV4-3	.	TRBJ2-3	TGCGCCAGCAGCCAAGATTGGGGGTCCGAGGTGTATACGCAGTATTTT	CASSQDWGSEVYTQYF
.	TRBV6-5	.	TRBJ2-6	TGTGCCAGCAGATGGAACTCTGGGGCCAACGTCCTGACTTTC	CASRWNSGANVLTF
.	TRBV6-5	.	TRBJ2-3	TGTGCCAGCAGTTACTCGGGCCTAGGGGCCCCTTACACAGATACGCAGTATTTT	CASSYSGLGAPYTDTQYF
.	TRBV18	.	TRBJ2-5	TGTGCCAGCTCAGCCAGACCCGCGGCTGTGCGGGAGACCCAGTACTTC	CASSARPAAVRETQYF
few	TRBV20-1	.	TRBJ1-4	TGCAGTCCCGCCCCTGGTCCTGAAAAACTGTTTTTT	CSPAPGPEKLFF
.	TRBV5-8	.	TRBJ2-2	TGTGCCAGCAGCTTGTGGCGGACCGGGGAGCTGTTTTTT	CASSLWRTGELFF
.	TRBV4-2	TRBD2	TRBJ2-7	TGTGCCAGCAGCCAGGACCTACTAGCGGGGGACCCTTACAATGAGCAGTACTTC	CASSQDLLAGDPYNEQYF
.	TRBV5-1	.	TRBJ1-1	TGCGCCAGCAGGCCCCGACAGGTGAACACTGAAGCTTTCTTT	CASRPRQVNTEAFF
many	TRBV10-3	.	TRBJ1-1	TGTGCCACACAGGGTATTGGGATGAACACTGAAGCTTTCTTT	CATQGIGMNTEAFF
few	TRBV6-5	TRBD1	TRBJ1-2	TGTGCCAGCAGCCTAACTCGGGACAGCGCTTATTATGGCTACACCTTC	CASSLTRDSAYYGYTF
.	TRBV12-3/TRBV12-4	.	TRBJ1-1	TGTGCCAGCAGTTTCGGGGGGGCCCGAGGTGACACTGAAGCTTTCTTT	CASSFGGARGDTEAFF
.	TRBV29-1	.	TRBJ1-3	TGCAGCGTTGGCCAGGGAGACGGAAACACCATATATTTT	CSVGQGDGNTIYF
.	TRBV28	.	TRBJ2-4	TGTGCCAGCAGTTTAGAGTCTGCAGGGGCCAAAAACATTCAGTACTTC	CASSLESAGAKNIQYF
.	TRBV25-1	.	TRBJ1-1	TGTGCCAACACGGACAGCCTGAACACTGAAGCTTTCTTT	CANTDSLNTEAFF